Listed here is a single TCR beta chain. Its antigen is unidentified. Trimming stripped 5 bases from V and 0 bases from J, with 9 bases between. The CDR3 runs to 14 residues. Per germline, CDR1 SGHNT and CDR2 YYREEE (reference sequence). This sample was included in a study of T cell repertoires in cytomegalovirus infection. TCRdb re-derived calls from the reads in MiXCR, one entry per CDR3 protein. The table lists 200,000 or so distinct CDR3 sequences, 38% of them singletons. The chain recombines TRBV5-4 with TRBJ2-1; D might be TRBD2 (5 bases). This sequence originates from a human donor in good health (CMV status not recorded). Some clones in this sample may be carry-over from other donors' samples. The sample consisted of CD8+ T cells from cultured PBMCs, taken from culture after CMV antigen stimulation. CDR3 protein: CASRERDSYNEQFF. The CDR3 nucleotides read TGTGCCAGCAGGGAGAGGGACTCCTACAATGAGCAGTTCTTC.